This T cell receptor (beta chain) is drawn from a study of T cells in Graves' hyperthyroidism and ophthalmopathy. Amplified TCR beta CDR3 regions came from RNA transcripts. Researchers ran a first-round RT-PCR on the TCR CDR3 using the HTBI primer set. TCRdb passed the multiplex PCR reads through MiXCR, listing each CDR3 protein once. The data hold fewer than 800,000 distinct CDR3 sequences, with 16% observed a single time. Diagnosis relied on clinical symptoms, serum thyroxine and TRAb, thyroid ultrasound and orbital computed tomography. This clonotype was picked up many times. What it recognizes is unknown. Germline CDR1 reads MDHEN; CDR2 reads SYDVKM. The length of the CDR3 is 15 residues. V was cut by 10 bases and J by 5 bases, with 21 bases left in between. Regarding the study as a whole: The model's output predicted ophthalmopathy at a median of around 7 months prior to onset. Ophthalmopathy could be told apart from stable hyperthyroidism with a 13 V-J model.

The chain uses TRBV28 and TRBJ2-1; the D is unclear. The receptor was derived from a young man with Graves' hyperthyroidism. The sample was blood. The CDR3 loop is CATQARSGWDNEQFF. DNA for the CDR3: TGTGCCACCCAGGCCCGGAGTGGGTGGGACAATGAGCAGTTCTTC.